This T cell receptor beta chain was retrieved from a study of OX40 agonist ivuxolimab in advanced cancers. The study in broad terms: Ivuxolimab was an agonistic, fully human IgG2 monoclonal antibody directed against OX40 (CD134), a costimulatory receptor. Intravenous ivuxolimab was administered to patients every 2 weeks at six dose levels: 0.01, 0.1, 0.3, 1.5, 3 and 10 mg/kg. Of the roughly 50 dose-escalation patients, hepatocellular carcinoma was present in around 20, melanoma in roughly 15, renal cell carcinoma in 9 and head and neck cancer in 9. In the dose-escalation cohort, 82.7% of patients were male, and the mean age was around 60 years, with a range of about 23 to 90. Prior anti-PD-1, anti-PD-L1 or anti-CTLA-4 therapy was permitted, and approximately 40% of dose-escalation patients had received checkpoint inhibitors. Three dose-escalation patients achieved partial responses, one with hepatocellular carcinoma and two with cutaneous melanoma. The purpose of peripheral TCRbeta sequencing was to test whether ivuxolimab changed TCR sequence diversity and led to clonal T-cell expansion. The monotherapy dose-escalation portion (N of about 52 patients) of the phase I ivuxolimab trial is reported in the paper. Results the study describes overall, beyond this receptor: Low levels of normalized T-cell clonal expansion were also seen in some nonresponding patients. At doses from 0.1 to 3.0 mg/kg, clonal expansion was seen in both CD4+ and CD8+ blood T cells between baseline and week 6. After ivuxolimab, more expanded clones were found on average in CD8+ T cells than in CD4+ T cells. In the 0.1-3.0 mg/kg groups, partial responders had among the lowest normalized peripheral clonal expansion, particularly in CD8+ T cells. The antigen specificity of the clonally expanded peripheral T cells was not determined.

Patients with a history of autoimmune disease or receiving systemic immunosuppression were excluded from the trial. In every dose cohort, peripheral blood was drawn for TCR sequencing at baseline, cycle 4 day 1, and cycle 7 day 1. The samples were taken from a phase I, first-in-human, multicenter, open-label dose-escalation trial of ivuxolimab. Adults with locally advanced or metastatic head and neck squamous cell, hepatocellular, melanoma or renal cell carcinoma were enrolled in the trial. Before TCR sequencing, CD4+ T cells and CD8+ T cells were sorted from peripheral blood as separate populations. For sequencing of the TCRbeta CDR3 region, genomic DNA was extracted from the sorted cells. TCRbeta CDR3 regions were sequenced using the immunoSEQ Assay. Here the immuneACCESS table is served through TCRdb, limited to in-frame sequences with V and J called. Missing clones are a known gap in these copies; in checked studies unresolved V genes cover under half, and the rest lacks a known reason. Counted in this sample were 60,000 to 85,000 clones; just under 85% of them appeared once. In total, the top ten clones hold about 1.8% of the sample.

This clone was recorded once. Its antigen remains undetermined. No per-base quality is available; no much larger clone lies one base away. CDR1 and CDR2 are drawn from the germline V gene (reference sequence): SGHNT, YYREEE. After removal of 0 bases from V and 2 bases from J, the junction retains 6 bases not matched to a gene. CDR3 length: 16 amino acids, cysteine to phenylalanine. The sequence is cut down to CDR3 DNA, 48 bases in frame from base 1. Sequencing used CD4+ or CD8+ T cells sorted from blood, obtained in a trial of the OX40 agonist ivuxolimab. The chain employs TRBV5-4 and TRBJ2-5; TRBD2 agrees with 8 junctional bases. The receptor comes from an adult with an advanced solid tumor such as melanoma, head and neck, liver or kidney cancer. CDR3 reads: CASSLEGSGGQETQYF. Here is the DNA: TGTGCCAGCAGCTTGGAAGGGTCGGGGGGGCAAGAGACCCAGTACTTC. The reference TRBV5-4 and TRBJ2-5 proteins fill in what lies around the CDR3, so the full variable domain reads ETGVTQSPTHLIKTRGQQVTLRCSSQSGHNTVSWYQQALGQGPQFIFQYYREEENGRGNFPPRFSGLQFPNYSSELNVNALELDDSALYLCASSLEGSGGQETQYFGPGTRLLVL.